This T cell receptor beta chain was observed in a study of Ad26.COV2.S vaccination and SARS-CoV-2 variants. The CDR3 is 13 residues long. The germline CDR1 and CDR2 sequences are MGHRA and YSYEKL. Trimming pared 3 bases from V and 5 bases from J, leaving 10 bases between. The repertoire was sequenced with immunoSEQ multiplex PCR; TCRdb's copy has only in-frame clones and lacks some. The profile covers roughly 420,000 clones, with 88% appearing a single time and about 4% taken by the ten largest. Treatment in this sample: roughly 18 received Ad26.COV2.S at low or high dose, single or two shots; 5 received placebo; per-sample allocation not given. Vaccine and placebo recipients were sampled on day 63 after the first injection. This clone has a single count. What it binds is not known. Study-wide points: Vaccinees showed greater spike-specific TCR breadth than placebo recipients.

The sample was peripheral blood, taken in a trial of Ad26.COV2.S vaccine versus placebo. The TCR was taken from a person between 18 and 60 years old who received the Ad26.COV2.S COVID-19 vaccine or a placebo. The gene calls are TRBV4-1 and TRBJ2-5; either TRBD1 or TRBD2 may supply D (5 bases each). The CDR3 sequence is CASSQGVRETQYF. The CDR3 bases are TGCGCCAGCAGCCAGGGGGTCAGGGAGACCCAGTACTTC.